This is a list of T cell receptor beta chains from one sample in a study of spatial heterogeneity in lung cancer. MiXCR, run by TCRdb on the 5' RACE reads, gives a single entry per CDR3 protein. The table has roughly 120,000 distinct CDR3 sequences, 12% seen once. This sample comprised PBMCs, obtained at follow-up. The receptors here all came from a male donor with early-stage non-small cell lung cancer. The CDR3 runs from the conserved cysteine through the conserved F or W. A D gene is named only where the DNA matches it firmly. Not all rows give a size; the values are once, few, many and, for expanded clones, a class.

D	V	J	size	CDR3	DNA
TRBD1	TRBV6-2/TRBV6-3	TRBJ2-2	many	CASSYGTGSITGELFF	TGTGCCAGCAGTTACGGGACAGGGTCGATCACCGGGGAGCTGTTTTTT
TRBD1	TRBV5-6	TRBJ1-4	-	CASSGDRGREKLFF	TGTGCCAGCAGCGGGGACAGGGGGCGTGAAAAACTGTTTTTT
TRBD2	TRBV12-3/TRBV12-4	TRBJ2-5	few	CASSFRGEETQYF	TGTGCCAGCAGTTTTCGGGGGGAAGAGACCCAGTACTTC
TRBD2	TRBV11-3	TRBJ2-5	-	CASSPKRGVQETQYF	TGTGCCAGCAGCCCGAAGCGGGGCGTTCAAGAGACCCAGTACTTC
-	TRBV13	TRBJ1-2	few	CASSTPRSGYTF	TGTGCCAGCAGCACGCCCAGGAGCGGCTACACCTTC
TRBD2	TRBV10-2	TRBJ2-5	few	CASRLAGEETQYF	TGCGCCAGCAGGCTAGCGGGGGAAGAGACCCAGTACTTC
-	TRBV11-3	TRBJ2-6	few	CASSLDRLGANVLTF	TGTGCCAGCAGCTTAGACAGGTTAGGGGCCAACGTCCTGACTTTC
-	TRBV14	TRBJ2-5	many	CASSQDNRDGLAVPQETQYF	TGTGCCAGCAGCCAAGATAACCGGGATGGGTTGGCCGTTCCCCAGGAGACCCAGTACTTC
-	TRBV12-3/TRBV12-4	TRBJ1-1	-	CASSTHLNTEAFF	TGTGCCAGCAGCACACACCTGAACACTGAAGCTTTCTTT
-	TRBV28	TRBJ2-2	many	CASRPRGLRTSNTGELFF	TGTGCCAGCAGACCCAGAGGGCTCAGGACTTCGAACACCGGGGAGCTGTTTTTT